In this sample, the clone carrying this T cell receptor (beta chain) turned up a few times. This specimen comes from a study of patients and donors after allogeneic stem cell transplantation. Trimming took 6 bases from V and 2 from J; bases not matched to a gene: 17. This CDR3 region has 20 residues. TCRdb passed the RT-PCR reads through MiXCR, listing each CDR3 protein once. The sample includes 190,000 or so distinct CDR3 sequences, roughly 38% seen only once; the top ten take around a tenth. The clonotype comes from a human donor who was either an allogeneic HSCT recipient or a stem cell or donor lymphocyte infusion donor (not recorded which). It is not recorded whose cells these are; they may come from a transplant donor. V gene TRBV12-3 or TRBV12-4 combines with J gene TRBJ1-6; 9 bases fit TRBD1. Source material: blood, either unsorted or a sorted T cell fraction (not recorded which). In nucleotides, the CDR3 is TGTGCCAGCAGCCTCGGAACAGGGGGCGGCTTTCTCGCCTATAATTCACCCCTCCACTTT. Encoded protein: CASSLGTGGGFLAYNSPLHF.